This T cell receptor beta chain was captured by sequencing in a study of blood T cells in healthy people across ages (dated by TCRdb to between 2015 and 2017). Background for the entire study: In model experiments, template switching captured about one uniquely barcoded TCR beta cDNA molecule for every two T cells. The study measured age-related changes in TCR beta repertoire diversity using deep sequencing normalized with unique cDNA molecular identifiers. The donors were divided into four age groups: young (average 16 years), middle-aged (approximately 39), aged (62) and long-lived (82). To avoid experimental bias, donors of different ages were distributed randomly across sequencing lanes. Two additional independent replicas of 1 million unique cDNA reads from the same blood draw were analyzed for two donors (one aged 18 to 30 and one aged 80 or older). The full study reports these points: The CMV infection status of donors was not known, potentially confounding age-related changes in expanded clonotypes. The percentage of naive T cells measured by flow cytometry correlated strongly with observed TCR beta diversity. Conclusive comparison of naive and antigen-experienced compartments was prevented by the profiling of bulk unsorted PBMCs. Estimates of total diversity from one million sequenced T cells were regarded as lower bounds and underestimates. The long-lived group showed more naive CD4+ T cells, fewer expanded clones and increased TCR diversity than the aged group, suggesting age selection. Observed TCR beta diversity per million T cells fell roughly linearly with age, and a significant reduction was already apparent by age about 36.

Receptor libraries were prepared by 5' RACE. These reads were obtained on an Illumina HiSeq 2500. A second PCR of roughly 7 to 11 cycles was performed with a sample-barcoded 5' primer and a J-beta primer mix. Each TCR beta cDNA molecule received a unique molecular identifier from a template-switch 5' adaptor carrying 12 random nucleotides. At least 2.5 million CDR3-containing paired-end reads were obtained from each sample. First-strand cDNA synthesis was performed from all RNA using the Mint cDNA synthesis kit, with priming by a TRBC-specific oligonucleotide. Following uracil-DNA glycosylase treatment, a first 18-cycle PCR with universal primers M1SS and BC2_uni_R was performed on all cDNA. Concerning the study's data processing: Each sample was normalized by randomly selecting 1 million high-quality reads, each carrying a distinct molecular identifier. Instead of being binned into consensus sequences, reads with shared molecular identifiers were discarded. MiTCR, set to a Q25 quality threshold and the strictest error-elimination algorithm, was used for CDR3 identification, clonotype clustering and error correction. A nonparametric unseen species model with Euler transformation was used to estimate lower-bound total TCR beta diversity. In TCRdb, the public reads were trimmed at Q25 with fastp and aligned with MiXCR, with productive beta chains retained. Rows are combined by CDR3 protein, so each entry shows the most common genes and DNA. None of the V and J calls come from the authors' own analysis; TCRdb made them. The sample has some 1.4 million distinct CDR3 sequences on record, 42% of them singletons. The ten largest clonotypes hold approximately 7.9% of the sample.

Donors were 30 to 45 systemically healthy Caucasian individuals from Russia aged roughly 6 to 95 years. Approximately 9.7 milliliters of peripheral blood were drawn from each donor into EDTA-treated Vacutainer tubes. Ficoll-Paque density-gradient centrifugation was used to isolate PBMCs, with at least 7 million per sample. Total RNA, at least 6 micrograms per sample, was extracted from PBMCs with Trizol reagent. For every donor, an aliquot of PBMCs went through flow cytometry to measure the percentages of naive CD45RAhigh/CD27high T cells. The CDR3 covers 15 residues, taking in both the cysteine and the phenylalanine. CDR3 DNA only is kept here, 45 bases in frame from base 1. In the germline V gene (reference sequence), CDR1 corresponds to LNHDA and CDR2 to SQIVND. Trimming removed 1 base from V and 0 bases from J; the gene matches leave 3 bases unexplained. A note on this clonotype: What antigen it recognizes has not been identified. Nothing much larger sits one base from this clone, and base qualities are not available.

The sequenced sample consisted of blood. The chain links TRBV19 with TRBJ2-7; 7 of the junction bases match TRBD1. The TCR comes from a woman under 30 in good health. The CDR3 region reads CASSIGGQSSYEQYF. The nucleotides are TGTGCCAGTAGTATAGGGGGACAGAGCTCCTACGAGCAGTACTTC. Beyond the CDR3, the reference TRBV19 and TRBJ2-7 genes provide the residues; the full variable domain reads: DGGITQSPKYLFRKEGQNVTLSCEQNLNHDAMYWYRQDPGQGLRLIYYSQIVNDFQKGDIAEGYSVSREKKESFPLTVTSAQKNPTAFYLCASSIGGQSSYEQYFGPGTRLTVT.